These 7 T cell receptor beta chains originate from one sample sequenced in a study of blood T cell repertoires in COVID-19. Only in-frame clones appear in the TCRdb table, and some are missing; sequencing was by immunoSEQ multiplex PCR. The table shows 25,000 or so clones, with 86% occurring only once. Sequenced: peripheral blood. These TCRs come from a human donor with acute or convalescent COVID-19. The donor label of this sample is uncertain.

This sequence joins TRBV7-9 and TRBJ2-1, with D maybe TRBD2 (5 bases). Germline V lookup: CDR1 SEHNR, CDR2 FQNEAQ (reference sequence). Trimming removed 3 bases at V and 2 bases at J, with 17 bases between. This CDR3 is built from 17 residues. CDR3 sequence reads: CASSLEASVNAYNEQFF. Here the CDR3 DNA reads TGTGCCAGCAGCTTGGAGGCGTCTGTGAATGCCTACAATGAGCAGTTCTTC.

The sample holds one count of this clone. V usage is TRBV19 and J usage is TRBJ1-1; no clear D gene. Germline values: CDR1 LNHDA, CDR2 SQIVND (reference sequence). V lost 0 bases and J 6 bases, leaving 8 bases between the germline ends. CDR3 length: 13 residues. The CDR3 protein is CASSIEGSSEAFF. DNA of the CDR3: TGTGCCAGTAGTATAGAGGGGAGTTCTGAAGCTTTCTTT.

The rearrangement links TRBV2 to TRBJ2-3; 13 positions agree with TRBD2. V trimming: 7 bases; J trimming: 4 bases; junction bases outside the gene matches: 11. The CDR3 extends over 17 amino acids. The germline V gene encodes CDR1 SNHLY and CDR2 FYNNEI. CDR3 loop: CASNKPGLAGRPDTQYF. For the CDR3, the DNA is TGTGCCAGCAACAAGCCGGGACTAGCGGGGAGACCAGATACGCAGTATTTT.

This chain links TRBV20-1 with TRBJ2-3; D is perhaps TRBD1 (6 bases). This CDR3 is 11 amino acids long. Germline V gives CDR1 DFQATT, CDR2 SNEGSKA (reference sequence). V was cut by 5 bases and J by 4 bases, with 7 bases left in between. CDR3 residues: CSAYRADTQYF. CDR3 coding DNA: TGCAGTGCTTACAGGGCAGATACGCAGTATTTT.

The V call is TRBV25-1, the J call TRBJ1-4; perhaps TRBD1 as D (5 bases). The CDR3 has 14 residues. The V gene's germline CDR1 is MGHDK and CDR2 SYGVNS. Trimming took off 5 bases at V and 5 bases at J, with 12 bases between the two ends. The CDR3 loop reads CASSMGGTNEKLFF. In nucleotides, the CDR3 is TGTGCCAGCAGTATGGGGGGTACAAATGAAAAACTGTTTTTT.

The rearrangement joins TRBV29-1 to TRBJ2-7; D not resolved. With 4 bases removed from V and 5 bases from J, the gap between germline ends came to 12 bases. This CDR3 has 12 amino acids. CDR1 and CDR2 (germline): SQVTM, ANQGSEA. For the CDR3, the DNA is TGCAGCGTTGCTATACAGCTCGACGAGCAGTACTTC. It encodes CSVAIQLDEQYF.

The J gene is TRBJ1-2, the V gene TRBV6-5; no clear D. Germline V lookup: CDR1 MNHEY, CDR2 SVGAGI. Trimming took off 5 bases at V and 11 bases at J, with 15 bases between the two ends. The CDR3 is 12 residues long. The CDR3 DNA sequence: TGTGCCAGCAGTCGCCGGGAAGAAGGATACACCTTC. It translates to CASSRREEGYTF.